These 28 T cell receptor beta chains share one sample of origin, sequenced in a study of blood T cell repertoires in COVID-19. The repertoire was sequenced with immunoSEQ multiplex PCR; TCRdb's copy has only in-frame clones and lacks some. The sample lists fewer than 200,000 clones; roughly 84% were seen once. Sample: PBMCs or T cells enriched from blood (not recorded which). The receptors shown here come from a man between 60 and 75 years old who had recovered from COVID-19.

The rearrangement uses TRBV7-3 and TRBJ2-2; possibly TRBD2 for D (6 bases). V was trimmed by 1 base and J by 5 bases, leaving 20 bases between them. Germline V gene data show CDR1 as SGHTA and CDR2 as FQGTGA. The CDR3 loop spans 18 amino acids. CDR3 coding DNA: TGTGCCAGCAGCTTAAAGGCCGTTCCGGGACTGGTAACCGGGGAGCTGTTTTTT. Protein: CASSLKAVPGLVTGELFF.

CDR3: CASGTGTGLTGELFF. The CDR3 region has the DNA TGTGCTAGTGGCACCGGGACAGGTCTCACCGGGGAGCTGTTTTTT. The chain employs TRBV12-5 and TRBJ2-2; 8 nucleotides agree with TRBD1. Trimming took 6 bases from V and 4 from J; bases not matched to a gene: 7. Germline values: CDR1 LGHNT, CDR2 FRNRAP. The CDR3 is made up of 15 amino acids.

This clone was seen a single time. The chain uses TRBV2 and TRBJ2-5, with D possibly TRBD2 on 5 matching bases. V lost 6 bases and J 5 bases, leaving 13 bases between the germline ends. The CDR3 has 13 amino acids. Germline CDR1 reads SNHLY; CDR2 reads FYNNEI. DNA for the CDR3: TGTGCCAGCAGCTCGAGCGGATGGGAGACCCAGTACTTC. Its translation is CASSSSGWETQYF.

The V call is TRBV28, the J call TRBJ1-2; 7 bases are shared with TRBD1. There are 14 residues in the CDR3. Looked up from germline, CDR1 is MDHEN and CDR2 is SYDVKM. J was trimmed by 4 bases and V by 4 bases; bases with no gene match: 6. CDR3 nucleotides: TGTGCCAGCAGTTCCCCGACAGGGTCCTATGGCTACACCTTC. As protein: CASSSPTGSYGYTF.

The table lists this clone with a count of one. This rearrangement joins TRBV20-1 to TRBJ1-2; D uncertain. The CDR3 consists of 10 residues. Germline values: CDR1 DFQATT, CDR2 SNEGSKA (reference sequence). V gave up 3 bases and J gave up 6 bases, with 5 bases separating them. The CDR3 bases are TGCAGTGCTAGCAGGAATGGCTACACCTTC. The encoded protein is CSASRNGYTF.

The chain links TRBV16 to TRBJ2-1; no firm D call. The V gene lost 0 bases and the J gene lost 1 base, with 7 bases spanning the gap. Germline loops: CDR1 KGHSY, CDR2 FQNENV. The CDR3 has 15 amino acids. CDR3 in amino acids: CASSQSRVSYNEQFF. The CDR3 DNA sequence: TGTGCCAGCAGCCAATCACGGGTTTCCTACAATGAGCAGTTCTTC.

This rearrangement joins TRBV5-5 to TRBJ1-5, with 7 bases aligning to TRBD1. V gave up 4 bases and J gave up 4 bases; unmatched junction bases: 11. CDR1 SGHKS and CDR2 YYEKEE come from the germline V gene (reference sequence). The CDR3 is made up of 16 amino acids. As DNA, the CDR3 is TGTGCCAGCAGCCTGGAGTGGACAGGCTCTAATCAGCCCCAGCATTTT. Translating it yields CASSLEWTGSNQPQHF.

This chain connects TRBV6-6 to TRBJ2-5, with D tentatively TRBD2 (6 bases). The germline CDR1 and CDR2 sequences are MNHNY and SVGAGI (reference sequence). With 4 bases removed from V and 2 bases from J, the gap between germline ends came to 11 bases. The CDR3 has 14 residues. The CDR3 loop is CASSFWDSQETQYF. The CDR3 coding sequence is TGTGCCAGCAGTTTCTGGGACTCACAAGAGACCCAGTACTTC.

The chain links TRBV27 to TRBJ1-1; TRBD1 matches 8 bases. The CDR3 runs to 14 residues. V gave up 5 bases and J gave up 5 bases; unmatched junction bases: 7. Germline V CDR1 and CDR2: MNHEY, SMNVEV (reference sequence). The CDR3 reads CASSPWTGKTEAFF. DNA of the CDR3: TGTGCCAGCAGTCCCTGGACAGGGAAAACTGAAGCTTTCTTT.

The genes are TRBV6-1 and TRBJ2-5, with a weak D call TRBD2 (6 bases). CDR1 is MNHNS, CDR2 SASEGT, per germline. Trimming cost V 2 bases and J 4 bases, with 17 bases left between them. The CDR3 spans 16 residues. The CDR3 coding sequence is TGTGCCAGCAGTGAAACGCCGTCGGAGGGAACAGAGACCCAGTACTTC. Amino acid sequence: CASSETPSEGTETQYF.

The V gene is TRBV6-5, the J gene TRBJ1-5; the D gene is possibly TRBD1 (6 bases). Germline loops: CDR1 MNHEY, CDR2 SVGAGI. Between the trimmed V and J ends, which lost 7 bases and 0 bases, there was a span of 13 bases. The CDR3 consists of 15 residues. The CDR3 sequence is CASTGGSSSNQPQHF. CDR3 in DNA: TGTGCCAGCACTGGGGGCAGCAGTAGCAATCAGCCCCAGCATTTT.

CDR3 in amino acids: CAWSVKGKYQETQYF. CDR3 DNA sequence: TGTGCCTGGAGTGTAAAGGGGAAGTACCAAGAGACCCAGTACTTC. V gene TRBV30 combines with J gene TRBJ2-5, with a weak D call TRBD1 (5 bases). The CDR3 is made up of 15 amino acids. Trimming cost V 0 bases and J 0 bases, with 11 bases left between them. Germline loops: CDR1 GTSNPN, CDR2 SVGIG (reference sequence).

This chain links TRBV13 with TRBJ1-3; 9 nucleotides align to TRBD1. CDR1 is PRHDT, CDR2 FYEKMQ, per germline (reference sequence). The CDR3 sequence is 14 residues long. J lost 4 bases, V lost 5 bases, and 3 bases had no gene match. The DNA of the CDR3 is TGTGCCAGCAGCCAGGGACAGGGAGGAAACACCATATATTTT. It specifies CASSQGQGGNTIYF. Drawing the rest from reference TRBV13 and TRBJ1-3, the complete variable domain is AAGVIQSPRHLIKEKRETATLKCYPIPRHDTVYWYQQGPGQDPQFLISFYEKMQSDKGSIPDRFSAQQFSDYHSELNMSSLELGDSALYFCASSQGQGGNTIYFGEGSWLTVV.

This clone turned up a few times. The J gene is TRBJ2-3, the V gene TRBV5-1, with 7 bases fitting TRBD1. The trim removed 4 bases at V and 0 bases at J, leaving 17 bases unmatched. Germline V gives CDR1 SGHRS, CDR2 YFSETQ. The CDR3 spans 19 residues. The CDR3 is CASSRGNTGDLLSTDTQYF. In DNA form, the CDR3 reads TGCGCCAGCAGCCGGGGAAACACAGGGGACCTTTTAAGCACAGATACGCAGTATTTT.

The rearrangement uses TRBV27 and TRBJ1-2; tentatively, D is TRBD1 (6 bases). Per the germline V gene, CDR1 is MNHEY and CDR2 is SMNVEV (reference sequence). V was pared by 5 bases and J by 4 bases, with 14 bases between. CDR3 length equals 14 residues. The CDR3 is CASSPDLGAYGYTF. The CDR3, as DNA: TGTGCCAGCAGTCCGGATTTGGGGGCCTATGGCTACACCTTC.

The J gene is TRBJ2-1, the V gene TRBV18; the D gene is possibly TRBD1 (5 bases). The CDR3 sequence is 14 residues long. CDR1 and CDR2 from the germline V gene are KGHSH and LQKENI. Trimming pared 8 bases from V and 8 bases from J, leaving 19 bases between. CDR3: CASLDSPVWDEQFF. Here the CDR3 DNA reads TGTGCCAGCCTAGACAGCCCAGTTTGGGATGAGCAGTTCTTC.

The V gene is TRBV15, the J gene TRBJ1-3; 7 bases line up with TRBD1. CDR3 size: 14 residues. Trimming removed 3 bases from V and 9 bases from J; junction bases left unmatched: 8. In germline, CDR1 is LNHNV, CDR2 YYDKDF (reference sequence). CDR3 in DNA: TGTGCCACCAGCAGTGGGACAGAAGTTTCCACCATATATTTT. Amino acid sequence: CATSSGTEVSTIYF. The full variable domain, with the rest looked up from reference TRBV15 and TRBJ1-3, is DAMVIQNPRYQVTQFGKPVTLSCSQTLNHNVMYWYQQKSSQAPKLLFHYYDKDFNNEADTPDNFQSRRPNTSFCFLDIRSPGLGDTAMYLCATSSGTEVSTIYFGEGSWLTVV.

The rearrangement uses TRBV5-6 and TRBJ1-4; 9 nucleotides match TRBD1. V dropped 1 base and J dropped 5; count of bases not matched to a gene: 3. The CDR3 spans 15 residues. Germline V CDR1 and CDR2: SGHDT, YYEEEE. The CDR3 sequence is CASSLIGTGNEKLFF. CDR3 in DNA: TGTGCCAGCAGCTTGATAGGGACAGGGAATGAAAAACTGTTTTTT.

This rearrangement joins TRBV30 to TRBJ2-3; possibly TRBD1 for D (5 bases). CDR1 is GTSNPN and CDR2 is SVGIG in the germline V gene (reference sequence). Deletions cut 3 bases from V and 4 bases from J, with 11 bases between. The CDR3 length is 13 residues. CDR3 residues: CAWRQGRADTQYF. In DNA, the CDR3 is TGTGCCTGGAGGCAGGGAAGGGCAGATACGCAGTATTTT.

The chain is built from TRBV7-8 and TRBJ2-3; the match to TRBD1 covers 11 bases. The CDR3 runs to 17 residues. After removal of 4 bases from V and 3 bases from J, the junction contained 9 bases not matched to a gene. Germline CDR1 and CDR2: SGHVS and FQNEAQ. In DNA form, the CDR3 reads TGTGCCAGCAGCTACCCCGGGACAGGGGGGGGGACAGATACGCAGTATTTT. It codes for CASSYPGTGGGTDTQYF.

The count of this clone is one. V gene TRBV10-3 combines with J gene TRBJ2-5; possible D gene TRBD1, 6 bases. Trimming stripped 2 bases from V and 2 bases from J, with 12 bases between. This CDR3 contains 15 residues. Germline CDR1 ENHRY, CDR2 SYGVKD. CDR3 amino acids: CAISEGRDTQETQYF. The CDR3 coding sequence is TGTGCCATCAGTGAGGGCAGGGACACTCAAGAGACCCAGTACTTC.

This clone was recorded only once. The V and J genes are TRBV20-1 and TRBJ2-5; weak D call: TRBD1 (6 bases). The CDR3 is made up of 15 amino acids. V lost 3 bases, J lost 1 base, and 15 bases lay in between. Per germline, CDR1 DFQATT and CDR2 SNEGSKA (reference sequence). In DNA form, the CDR3 reads TGCAGTGCTAGTAACAGGGCCGGCCCCCAAGAGACCCAGTACTTC. It codes for CSASNRAGPQETQYF.

V gene TRBV5-4 combines with J gene TRBJ2-1; TRBD2 agrees at 8 bases. The CDR3 runs 18 residues. The ends lost 5 bases at V and 3 bases at J; junction bases unmatched: 16. In germline, CDR1 is SGHNT, CDR2 YYREEE (reference sequence). The CDR3 nucleotides read TGTGCCAGCAGTCCTTCTTCACCGGGACTAGGCCACTACAATGAGCAGTTCTTC. This translates into CASSPSSPGLGHYNEQFF.

This clone was seen more than once but under ten times. V and J are TRBV29-1 and TRBJ1-5; 8 bases match TRBD1. Germline V CDR1 and CDR2: SQVTM, ANQGSEA. V lost 4 bases, J lost 6 bases, and 11 bases stayed unmatched. The CDR3 covers 15 residues. The CDR3 reads CSVGERGGTGQPQHF. CDR3 nucleotides: TGCAGCGTTGGGGAAAGGGGGGGGACAGGTCAGCCCCAGCATTTT.

CDR3 bases: TGTGCCAGCAGCGTGGACAGTTCCTACGAGCAGTACTTC. Amino acid sequence: CASSVDSSYEQYF. This chain connects TRBV9 to TRBJ2-7; a weak D match, TRBD1 (6 bases). V lost 2 bases and J lost 1, with 7 bases in between. Germline assignment: CDR1 SGDLS and CDR2 YYNGEE. The CDR3 contains 13 residues. The full variable domain, with the rest looked up from reference TRBV9 and TRBJ2-7, is DSGVTQTPKHLITATGQRVTLRCSPRSGDLSVYWYQQSLDQGLQFLIQYYNGEERAKGNILERFSAQQFPDLHSELNLSSLELGDSALYFCASSVDSSYEQYFGPGTRLTVT.

The genes are TRBV12-3 or TRBV12-4 and TRBJ1-5, with a tentative D call TRBD1 (6 bases). This CDR3 comprises 13 residues. V gave up 3 bases and J gave up 6 bases, with 9 bases separating them. The CDR3 nucleotides read TGTGCCAGCAGTTTGGGGGGGCGTCAGCCCCAGCATTTT. This translates into CASSLGGRQPQHF.

This chain uses TRBV19 with TRBJ2-1, with 10 bases that match TRBD2. The CDR3 has 13 residues. V lost 5 bases to trimming and J lost 10 bases; unmatched junction nucleotides: 5. Germline assignment: CDR1 LNHDA and CDR2 SQIVND (reference sequence). The DNA for the CDR3 is TGTGCCAGTAGTCCCGAGGGACTAGCGGAGCAGTTCTTC. Translation: CASSPEGLAEQFF.

CDR3 DNA sequence: TGTGCCATCCAAACAAGGGACAGGGTAAATGGGGAGCAGTACTTC. It specifies CAIQTRDRVNGEQYF. V usage is TRBV19 and J usage is TRBJ2-7; 9 bases line up with TRBD1. The germline CDR1 and CDR2 sequences are LNHDA and SQIVND (reference sequence). V lost 10 bases to trimming and J lost 7 bases; unmatched junction nucleotides: 17. The CDR3 has 15 residues.